This T cell receptor beta chain was found in a study of cytomegalovirus exposure and HLA in healthy donors. PCR used 60 Vbeta primers and 13 Jbeta primers. Only in-frame clones appear in the TCRdb table, and some are missing; sequencing was by immunoSEQ multiplex PCR. The table records 150,000 or so clones, around 75% of them present only once. About this clone: Its antigen remains unidentified.

Findings of the study overall: Donor immune exposure was known only as CMV serostatus.

The CDR3 sequence is 18 residues long. CDR1 and CDR2 from the germline V gene are SNHLY and FYNNEI. V trimming: 1 base; J trimming: 4 bases; junction bases outside the gene matches: 6. The source material was PBMCs. The J gene is TRBJ2-5, the V gene TRBV2, with 16 bases identical to TRBD2. The receptor's source is a woman under 30 in good health and CMV-seronegative. CDR3 coding DNA: TGTGCCAGCAGTGAAGGGGGACTAGCGGGGGGGCGGCGAGAGACCCAGTACTTC. This translates into CASSEGGLAGGRRETQYF.